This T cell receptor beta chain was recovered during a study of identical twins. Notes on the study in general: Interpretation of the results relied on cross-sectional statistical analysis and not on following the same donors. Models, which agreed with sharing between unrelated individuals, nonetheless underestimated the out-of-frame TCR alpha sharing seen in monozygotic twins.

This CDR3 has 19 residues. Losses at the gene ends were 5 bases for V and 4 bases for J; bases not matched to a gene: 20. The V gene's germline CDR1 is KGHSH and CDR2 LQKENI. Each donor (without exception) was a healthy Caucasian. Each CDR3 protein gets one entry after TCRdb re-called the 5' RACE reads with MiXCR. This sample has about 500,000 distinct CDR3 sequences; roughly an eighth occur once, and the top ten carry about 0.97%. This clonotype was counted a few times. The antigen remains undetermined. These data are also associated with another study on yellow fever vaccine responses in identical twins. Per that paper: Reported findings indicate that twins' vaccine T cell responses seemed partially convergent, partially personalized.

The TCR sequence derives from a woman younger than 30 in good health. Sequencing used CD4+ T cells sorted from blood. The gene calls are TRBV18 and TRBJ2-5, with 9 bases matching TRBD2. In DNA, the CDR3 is TGTGCCAGCTCAGCGCAAAGGATAGCGGGGGCGTCCAACCGAGAGACCCAGTACTTC. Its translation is CASSAQRIAGASNRETQYF.